These 16 T cell receptor beta chains were all obtained from the same sample, sequenced in a study of blood T cell repertoires in COVID-19. TCRdb's copy holds only in-frame clones and misses some; the assay was immunoSEQ multiplex PCR. The table records tens of thousands of clones, about 91% of them present only once. The specimen sequenced was peripheral blood. These receptors came from a man aged 35 to 55 with COVID-19, enrolled during active disease.

This clone was counted a single time. This chain connects TRBV7-9 to TRBJ1-1; D might be TRBD1 (6 bases). Germline V gene data show CDR1 as SEHNR and CDR2 as FQNEAQ (reference sequence). This CDR3 comprises 19 residues. V was trimmed by 5 bases and J by 8 bases, leaving 33 bases between them. The CDR3 is CASSPRIPRTGHGPYEAFF. CDR3 bases: TGTGCCAGCAGCCCCCGAATCCCCCGTACGGGACATGGGCCTTACGAAGCTTTCTTT.

This chain's CDR3 is CASRISGYGYTF. In DNA form, the CDR3 reads TGTGCCAGCAGAATCTCGGGTTATGGCTACACCTTC. This chain links TRBV28 with TRBJ1-2; D ambiguous. The CDR3 has 12 residues. Trimming removed 6 bases from V and 5 bases from J, with 10 bases in between. The germline V gene encodes CDR1 MDHEN and CDR2 SYDVKM.

This rearrangement joins TRBV5-1 to TRBJ2-2; D gene uncertain. The CDR3 runs 15 residues. Germline V gene lookup returns CDR1 SGHRS and CDR2 YFSETQ. V was cut by 1 base and J by 2 bases, with 9 bases left in between. CDR3 protein: CASSLNVANTGELFF. CDR3 DNA sequence: TGCGCCAGCAGCTTGAATGTGGCCAACACCGGGGAGCTGTTTTTT.

V is TRBV3-1 (or the pseudogene TRBV3-2) and J is TRBJ2-3; maybe TRBD1 (5 bases). Near its end, the DNA agrees better with TRBJ1-5, so the J call may be wrong. There are 14 residues in the CDR3. Germline CDR1 LGHDT, CDR2 YNNKEL (reference sequence). CDR3 DNA sequence: TGTGCCAGCAGCCAGATGGGACTAGCGGGAGACCAGCATTTT. It codes for CASSQMGLAGDQHF.

The chain links TRBV7-9 to TRBJ1-2, with TRBD1 identical over 9 bases. Looked up from germline, CDR1 is SEHNR and CDR2 is FQNEAQ (reference sequence). J was trimmed by 5 bases and V by 5 bases; bases with no gene match: 12. CDR3 size: 16 residues. The CDR3 nucleotides read TGTGCCAGCAGCCAAGTATACAGGGGGCCGGGGTATGGCTACACCTTC. This codes for CASSQVYRGPGYGYTF.

This clone was detected once. The V and J genes are TRBV5-1 and TRBJ2-2, with D hard to call. V was pared by 2 bases and J by 7 bases, with 6 bases between. Germline V gene sequence: CDR1 SGHRS, CDR2 YFSETQ. The CDR3 runs 12 residues. In DNA form, the CDR3 reads TGCGCCAGCAGCTTAACCGGCGGGGAGCTGTTTTTT. This sequence encodes CASSLTGGELFF.

This clone was detected once. This sequence joins TRBV10-3 and TRBJ1-3, with 9 bases aligning to TRBD1. Germline V gene lookup returns CDR1 ENHRY and CDR2 SYGVKD. V lost 5 bases to trimming and J lost 3 bases; unmatched junction nucleotides: 5. This CDR3 spans 15 amino acids. CDR3 region: CAISTGTGHGNTIYF. CDR3 nucleotide sequence: TGTGCCATCAGTACCGGGACAGGGCATGGAAACACCATATATTTT.

The chain recombines TRBV9 with TRBJ2-3, with a possible D match to TRBD1 (5 bases). The germline CDR1 and CDR2 sequences are SGDLS and YYNGEE. Trimming stripped 0 bases from V and 3 bases from J, with 14 bases between. This CDR3 contains 16 residues. This CDR3 reads CASSVASPGQTDTQYF. The CDR3 coding sequence is TGTGCCAGCAGCGTAGCTTCTCCAGGACAAACAGATACGCAGTATTTT.

This chain joins TRBV30 and TRBJ2-5; no firm D call. V lost 4 bases and J lost 5, with 14 bases in between. Germline CDR1 is GTSNPN and CDR2 is SVGIG (reference sequence). This CDR3 spans 13 amino acids. The CDR3 region is CAWNRHLRETQYF. CDR3 in DNA: TGTGCCTGGAACCGACACCTCCGGGAGACCCAGTACTTC.

This clone was counted once. V usage is TRBV2 and J usage is TRBJ2-1; the match to TRBD2 covers 10 bases. With 4 bases clipped from V and 6 bases from J, the junction kept 9 bases outside the gene matches. This CDR3 spans 16 amino acids. The germline V gene encodes CDR1 SNHLY and CDR2 FYNNEI. The CDR3: CASSASSGGRPNEQFF. For the CDR3, the DNA is TGTGCCAGCAGTGCTAGTAGCGGGGGGCGCCCCAATGAGCAGTTCTTC.

This rearrangement joins TRBV10-2 to TRBJ1-6, with 7 bases lining up with TRBD1. CDR3 size: 14 residues. V shed 5 bases, J shed 9 bases, and the junction held 7 bases outside the gene matches. Germline V gene data show CDR1 as WSHSY and CDR2 as SAAADI. The CDR3 region has the DNA TGCGCCAGCAGTAGGGCCCAGGGGGGTTCACCCCTCCACTTT. Translating it yields CASSRAQGGSPLHF.

This sequence joins TRBV29-1 and TRBJ1-1; no clear D gene. The CDR3 sequence is 14 residues long. V was trimmed by 6 bases and J by 1 base, leaving 15 bases between them. Germline CDR1 is SQVTM and CDR2 is ANQGSEA. CDR3 loop: CSVKRVGRNTEAFF. In DNA form, the CDR3 reads TGCAGCGTAAAGAGGGTTGGGCGGAACACTGAAGCTTTCTTT.

Comment on this clone: A read error may account for a junction end that differs from germline. The V and J genes are TRBV28 and TRBJ2-1, with D maybe TRBD2 (6 bases). There are 12 residues in the CDR3. Germline V lookup: CDR1 MDHEN, CDR2 SYDVKM. CDR3 loop: CASSIPGGVIIF. In DNA form, the CDR3 reads TGTGCCAGCAGCATTCCGGGCGGGGTCATCATCTTC.

The V gene is TRBV28, the J gene TRBJ1-3; 10 nucleotides line up with TRBD1. CDR3 length equals 17 residues. V shed 6 bases, J shed 1 base, and the junction held 9 bases outside the gene matches. Looked up from germline, CDR1 is MDHEN and CDR2 is SYDVKM. CDR3 residues: CASSPRGQGKSGNTIYF. The CDR3 DNA sequence: TGTGCCAGCAGCCCCCGGGGACAGGGGAAATCTGGAAACACCATATATTTT.

The chain employs TRBV5-1 and TRBJ2-3; 9 bases are shared with TRBD2. With 4 bases clipped from V and 3 bases from J, the junction kept 6 bases outside the gene matches. In germline, CDR1 is SGHRS, CDR2 YFSETQ. This CDR3 spans 15 amino acids. The CDR3: CASSLSGGLTDTQYF. CDR3 DNA sequence: TGCGCCAGCAGCCTTAGCGGGGGCCTAACAGATACGCAGTATTTT. The full variable domain, rest sourced from reference TRBV5-1 and TRBJ2-3, is KAGVTQTPRYLIKTRGQQVTLSCSPISGHRSVSWYQQTPGQGLQFLFEYFSETQRNKGNFPGRFSGRQFSNSRSEMNVSTLELGDSALYLCASSLSGGLTDTQYFGPGTRLTVL.

The rearrangement uses TRBV7-2 and TRBJ2-5; perhaps TRBD2 as D (5 bases). The CDR3 totals 13 residues. V was pared by 1 base and J by 4 bases, with 7 bases between. CDR1 and CDR2 from the germline V gene are SGHTA and FQGNSA. CDR3 DNA sequence: TGTGCCAGCAGCTTAGTCGGACTAGAGACCCAGTACTTC. Translating it yields CASSLVGLETQYF.